Listed below are T cell receptor beta chains from one sample, sequenced in a study of cytomegalovirus exposure and HLA in healthy donors. Libraries were prepared by immunoSEQ multiplex PCR; TCRdb keeps only in-frame clonotypes and omits some of them. The sample contains 180,000 or so clones, 75% to 90% of which appear only once. The sequencing sample was made of PBMCs. Every receptor here comes from a man in his late teens or twenties in good health and CMV-seropositive. Each CDR3 is given with its conserved first and last residue. A D gene is named only where the DNA matches it firmly. Size values are once, few and many counts, or a class for expanded clones, and some rows have none.

clone size	CDR3 length	D gene	V gene	J gene	CDR3 DNA	CDR3 protein
NA	16	TRBD2	TRBV7-8	TRBJ2-2	TGTGCCAGCAGCCCCGCTAGCGGGACGTACACCGGGGAGCTGTTTTTT	CASSPASGTYTGELFF
NA	10	NA	TRBV29-1	TRBJ2-7	TGCAGCGTTCTAGGTGTCGAGCAGTACTTC	CSVLGVEQYF
NA	14	TRBD1	TRBV11-2	TRBJ2-3	TGTGCCAGCAGCTTGGACAGGGGACGTGATACGCAGTATTTT	CASSLDRGRDTQYF
NA	13	TRBD2	TRBV11-3	TRBJ2-7	TGTGCCAGCAGCGGACGCGGGGGGAACGAGCAGTACTTC	CASSGRGGNEQYF
NA	18	TRBD1	TRBV5-3	TRBJ1-3	TGTGCCAGAAGCTCACGGAACCGGACAGGGGAGCCCGGAAACACCATATATTTT	CARSSRNRTGEPGNTIYF
NA	16	TRBD2	TRBV10-2	TRBJ2-7	TGCGCCAGCAAGTATTCCGGGACTAGCATTGCCTACGAGCAGTACTTC	CASKYSGTSIAYEQYF
NA	16	TRBD2	TRBV7-2	TRBJ2-7	TGTGCCAGCAGCTTAAGGCTAGCGGGGGGGCCGTACGAGCAGTACTTC	CASSLRLAGGPYEQYF
NA	15	NA	TRBV7-6	TRBJ2-3	TGTGCCAGCAGCTTAGGAGCAGGGGCCACAGATACGCAGTATTTT	CASSLGAGATDTQYF
NA	16	NA	TRBV7-9	TRBJ1-1	TGTGCCAGCACCCTGGCGGGGCGGTCGGGAGGAGCTGAAGCTTTCTTT	CASTLAGRSGGAEAFF
NA	21	TRBD2	TRBV4-1	TRBJ2-2	TGCGCCAGCAGCCAAATTGGACTAGCGGGGGGGCGGTTTGAGGGCACCGGGGAGCTGTTTTTT	CASSQIGLAGGRFEGTGELFF
few	15	NA	TRBV5-1	TRBJ1-2	TGCGCCAGCAGCTTGGCCCTTTCAGATAACTATGGCTACACCTTC	CASSLALSDNYGYTF
NA	15	TRBD2	TRBV5-4	TRBJ2-7	TGTGCCAGCAGTACCACTAGCGGGGGTCCCTACGAGCAGTACTTC	CASSTTSGGPYEQYF
few	13	NA	TRBV15	TRBJ2-2	TGTGCCACCAGCAGAGTAATAACCGGGGAGCTGTTTTTT	CATSRVITGELFF
NA	15	TRBD2	TRBV19	TRBJ2-1	TGTGCCAGTATTCAGATTAGCGGGGCAACGAATGAGCAGTTCTTC	CASIQISGATNEQFF
NA	15	NA	TRBV7-9	TRBJ2-7	TGTTCCAGCAGTCCGACGGGTTTTGGGTCCTACGAGCAGTACTTC	CSSSPTGFGSYEQYF
NA	14	TRBD1	TRBV5-1	TRBJ1-1	TGCGCCAGCAGCGCCACAGGGGAGGACACTGAAGCTTTCTTT	CASSATGEDTEAFF
NA	16	NA	TRBV12-5	TRBJ1-6	TGTGCTAGTGGTTTGGTAGTAACAGCAGGAGGTTCACCCCTCCACTTT	CASGLVVTAGGSPLHF
NA	17	NA	TRBV15	TRBJ2-1	TGTGCCACCAGCAGAGTTAGGGGCATCAGCTCCTACAATGAGCAGTTCTTC	CATSRVRGISSYNEQFF
few	14	TRBD1	TRBV6-5	TRBJ1-2	TGTGCCAGCAGAACAGGGGGCGCCGGCTATGGCTACACCTTC	CASRTGGAGYGYTF
NA	13	NA	TRBV4-1	TRBJ2-7	TGCGCCAGCAGCCAAGGCAGATCCTACGAGCAGTACTTC	CASSQGRSYEQYF
NA	17	TRBD2	TRBV10-3	TRBJ2-3	TGTGCCATCAGTCCCACCCGTAGGGCCCGGGAGGCAGATACGCAGTATTTT	CAISPTRRAREADTQYF
NA	13	NA	TRBV11-3	TRBJ2-1	TGTGCCAGCAGCTTAGACGGGGTCAATGAGCAGTTCTTC	CASSLDGVNEQFF
NA	15	TRBD1	TRBV4-3	TRBJ1-2	TGCGCCAGCAGCCAGGCTAGACAGGGGGCTTTTGGCTACACCTTC	CASSQARQGAFGYTF
once	13	NA	TRBV13	TRBJ2-3	TGTGCCAGCAAGAGAGCCGCGACAGATACGCAGTATTTT	CASKRAATDTQYF
NA	17	TRBD1	TRBV5-1	TRBJ1-2	TGCGCCAGCAGCATTGCCGGGACAGGGGGCGCAAGGAATGGCTACACCTTC	CASSIAGTGGARNGYTF
NA	12	NA	TRBV6-4	TRBJ1-5	TGTGCCAGCCCCGGCGGGAATCAGCCCCAGCATTTT	CASPGGNQPQHF
few	14	TRBD1	TRBV10-3	TRBJ2-3	TGTGCCGCATCCGGGACAGGGGGTCCAGATACGCAGTATTTT	CAASGTGGPDTQYF
NA	18	NA	TRBV5-4	TRBJ2-6	TGTGCCAGCAGCTGGGGGGGCGACAGTCTGCCTGGGGCCAACGTCCTGACTTTC	CASSWGGDSLPGANVLTF
NA	15	TRBD1	TRBV5-1	TRBJ1-2	TGCGCCAGCAGCTTAGGACAGGGGAGGGACTATGGCTACACCTTC	CASSLGQGRDYGYTF
NA	17	NA	TRBV7-2	TRBJ2-3	TGTGCCAGCAGCCGAACCACCGGACTAGGGGGGGCAGATACGCAGTATTTT	CASSRTTGLGGADTQYF
NA	15	NA	TRBV2	TRBJ2-7	TGTGCCAGCAGTGAGTGGGGGGACAGCTCCTACGAGCAGTACTTC	CASSEWGDSSYEQYF
NA	15	TRBD1	TRBV27	TRBJ2-7	TGTGCCAGCAGAGAAACCGGGACAGGGCCCTACGAGCAGTACTTC	CASRETGTGPYEQYF
once	15	TRBD2	TRBV27	TRBJ2-3	TGTGCCAGCAGTTTAACCCGGACTAGGGCAGATACGCAGTATTTT	CASSLTRTRADTQYF
NA	19	TRBD1	TRBV18	TRBJ2-3	TGTGCCAGCTCACCGCCGGGACAGCATCCCCTCACTAGCACAGATACGCAGTATTTT	CASSPPGQHPLTSTDTQYF
NA	13	NA	TRBV9	TRBJ1-2	TGTGCCAGCAGCGTAGGGGGCCACTATGGCTACACCTTC	CASSVGGHYGYTF
NA	13	NA	TRBV7-2	TRBJ1-2	TGTGCCAGCGGCTCTGGACAGTTCTATGGCTACACCTTC	CASGSGQFYGYTF
once	14	NA	TRBV27	TRBJ1-2	TGTGCCAGCAGCCTGACGGGAGCTAACTATGGCTACACCTTC	CASSLTGANYGYTF
NA	18	TRBD1	TRBV19	TRBJ2-7	TGTGCCAGCAGCCGTACCCTCGCGAACAGGGGGCTATCCTACGAGCAGTACTTC	CASSRTLANRGLSYEQYF
NA	13	NA	TRBV27	TRBJ1-5	TGTGCCAGCAGTTTGAGGTATGATCGGGCCCAGCATTTT	CASSLRYDRAQHF